This entry lists 9 T cell receptor beta chains sequenced from one sample in a study of CD8 T cells in ankylosing spondylitis. A single record per CDR3 protein comes from TCRdb applying MiXCR to the 5' RACE reads. The sample carries around 300,000 distinct CDR3 sequences, about a fifth recorded once. The sample consisted of blood, either unsorted or a sorted T cell fraction (not recorded which). The receptors derive from a female donor with ankylosing spondylitis or in good health (not recorded which).

The V call is TRBV7-6, the J call TRBJ2-1; D remains unclear. The CDR3 runs to 13 residues. With 4 bases removed from V and 7 bases from J, the gap between germline ends came to 11 bases. Germline V gene lookup returns CDR1 SGHVS and CDR2 FNYEAQ. CDR3: CASSSPGWNEQFF. CDR3 bases: TGTGCCAGCAGCTCCCCTGGTTGGAATGAGCAGTTCTTC.

This sequence joins TRBV6-2 or TRBV6-3 and TRBJ2-7; D possibly corresponds to TRBD2 (5 bases). V was cut by 2 bases and J by 5 bases, with 16 bases left in between. The CDR3 contains 15 residues. Germline CDR1 is MNHEY and CDR2 is SVGEGT. CDR3 protein: CASSYPRWPGDEQYF. DNA of the CDR3: TGTGCCAGCAGTTACCCTCGATGGCCCGGGGACGAGCAGTACTTC.

Concerning this clonotype: This clone may be a read error of a much larger clone one base away. The gene calls are TRBV6-5 and TRBJ1-2; D remains ambiguous. The germline V and J ends were trimmed by 8 bases and 8 bases, with 15 bases remaining between them. The CDR3 has 12 amino acids. Germline V gene sequence: CDR1 MNHEY, CDR2 SVGAGI. The CDR3 spells CASCTYTGGYTF. The CDR3 DNA reads TGTGCCAGCTGTACTTACACGGGAGGCTACACCTTC.

This clonotype was seen many times. The rearrangement links TRBV12-3 or TRBV12-4 to TRBJ2-4; D might be TRBD2 (5 bases). V lost 3 bases to trimming and J lost 1 base, with 10 bases between them. CDR3 size: 15 residues. In DNA form, the CDR3 reads TGTGCCAGCAGTTTTACTGAGCGGGCCAAAAACATTCAGTACTTC. This gives the protein CASSFTERAKNIQYF.

J is TRBJ2-1 and V is TRBV9; TRBD2 agrees at 9 bases. The CDR3 has 15 residues. Germline trimming cut 0 bases from V and 12 bases from J; bases unmatched to any gene: 10. Germline CDR1 is SGDLS and CDR2 is YYNGEE. CDR3 loop: CASSVDAGGSELQFF. The CDR3 DNA follows: TGTGCCAGCAGCGTAGATGCGGGAGGGTCCGAGTTGCAGTTCTTC.

This clonotype was detected only once. This sequence joins TRBV7-2 and TRBJ2-5; 9 bases line up with TRBD2. This CDR3 comprises 14 residues. The junction had 6 bases not matched to a gene; V was cut back by 7 bases and J by 3 bases. CDR1 SGHTA and CDR2 FQGNSA come from the germline V gene. The CDR3 DNA reads TGTGCCAGCACAATTTCTAGCGGGGAAGAGACCCAGTACTTC. It codes for CASTISSGEETQYF.

This clonotype came up a few times. The rearrangement links TRBV24-1 to TRBJ2-6; unclear D gene. CDR1 and CDR2 (germline): KGHDR, SFDVKD. The CDR3 loop spans 16 amino acids. Trimming took 4 bases from V and 1 from J, leaving 10 bases between them. CDR3 sequence: CATSERRPSGANVLTF. The CDR3 region has the DNA TGTGCCACCAGTGAGAGACGACCATCTGGGGCCAACGTCCTGACTTTC.

CDR3 in DNA: TGTGCCAGCAATAAAGGGACACCATATTACGAGCAGTACTTC. It translates to CASNKGTPYYEQYF. The V and J genes are TRBV6-2 or TRBV6-3 and TRBJ2-7; perhaps TRBD1 as D (6 bases). V shed 7 bases and J shed 4 bases, with 17 bases lying between them. The CDR3 loop spans 14 amino acids. Germline V CDR1 and CDR2: MNHEY, SVGEGT.

This clonotype was detected only a few times. The chain recombines TRBV11-2 with TRBJ2-1; 10 nucleotides align to TRBD2. The CDR3 is 15 residues long. The germline V gene has CDR1 SGHAT and CDR2 FQNNGV. V lost 5 bases to trimming and J lost 7 bases; unmatched junction nucleotides: 8. CDR3 coding DNA: TGTGCCAGCAGCCCCGGGACTAGCGTAGTTAATGAGCAGTTCTTC. Protein product: CASSPGTSVVNEQFF.